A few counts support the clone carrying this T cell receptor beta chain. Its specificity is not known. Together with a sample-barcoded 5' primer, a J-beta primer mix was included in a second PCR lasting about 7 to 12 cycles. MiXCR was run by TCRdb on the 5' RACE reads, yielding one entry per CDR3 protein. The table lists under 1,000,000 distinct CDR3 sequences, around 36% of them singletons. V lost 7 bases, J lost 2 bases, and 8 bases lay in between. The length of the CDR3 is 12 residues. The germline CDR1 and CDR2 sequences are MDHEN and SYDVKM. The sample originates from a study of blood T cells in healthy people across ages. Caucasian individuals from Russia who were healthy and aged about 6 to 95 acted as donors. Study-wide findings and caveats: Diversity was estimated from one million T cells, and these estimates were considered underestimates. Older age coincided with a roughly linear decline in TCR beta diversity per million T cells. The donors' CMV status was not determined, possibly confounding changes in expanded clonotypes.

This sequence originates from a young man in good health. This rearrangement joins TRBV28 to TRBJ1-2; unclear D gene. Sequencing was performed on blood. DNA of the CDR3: TGTGCCAGCACCCCATCGAACTATGGCTACACCTTC. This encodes CASTPSNYGYTF.